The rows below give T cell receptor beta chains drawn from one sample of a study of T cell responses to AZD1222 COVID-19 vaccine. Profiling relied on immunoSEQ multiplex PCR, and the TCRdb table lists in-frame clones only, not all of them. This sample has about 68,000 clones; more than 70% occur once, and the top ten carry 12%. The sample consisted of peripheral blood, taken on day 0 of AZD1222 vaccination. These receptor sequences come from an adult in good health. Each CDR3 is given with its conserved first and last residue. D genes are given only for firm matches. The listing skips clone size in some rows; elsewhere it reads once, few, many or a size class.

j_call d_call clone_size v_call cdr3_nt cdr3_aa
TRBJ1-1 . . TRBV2 TGTGCCAGCACCAAGGGACGCGACACTGAAGCTTTCTTT CASTKGRDTEAFF
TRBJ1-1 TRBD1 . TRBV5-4 TGTGCCAGCAGCTTGGTGCGGTCAGGGGGCGGTACTGAAGCTTTCTTT CASSLVRSGGGTEAFF
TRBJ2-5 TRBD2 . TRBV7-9 TGTGCCAGCAACACGGCGGCGGGGGGAGAGGAGACCCAGTACTTC CASNTAAGGEETQYF
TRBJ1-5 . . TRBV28 TGTGCCACAAGACCTGATTCCGGGACTCGGAAGAGTCAGCCCCAGCATTTT CATRPDSGTRKSQPQHF
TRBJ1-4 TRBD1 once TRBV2 TGTGCCAGCAGTGAAATCCTGCCAGGGGGGGAGGATGAAAAACTGTTTTTT CASSEILPGGEDEKLFF
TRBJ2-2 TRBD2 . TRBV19 TGTGCCAGTAGCGGACTAGCCGGCACCGGGGAGCTGTTTTTT CASSGLAGTGELFF
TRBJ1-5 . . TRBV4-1 TGCGCCAGCAGCCAGACCGGGACACCTGGAGAGTCCCAGCATTTT CASSQTGTPGESQHF
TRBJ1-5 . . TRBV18 TGTGCCAGCTCACCGAGCTTGGGAAATCAGCCCCAGCATTTT CASSPSLGNQPQHF
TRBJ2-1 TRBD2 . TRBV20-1 TGCAGTGCTAGTCCCTCCCAGCGGGGGGGCCATGAGCAGTTCTTC CSASPSQRGGHEQFF
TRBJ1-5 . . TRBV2 TGTGCCAGCAAGTTGAGGGAGAATCAGCCCCAGCATTTT CASKLRENQPQHF
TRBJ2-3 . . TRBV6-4 TGTGCCAGCAGTGACGGGAGCACAGATACGCAGTATTTT CASSDGSTDTQYF
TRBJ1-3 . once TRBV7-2 TGTGCCAGCAAACTTCCCACGGCTGGAAACACCATATATTTT CASKLPTAGNTIYF
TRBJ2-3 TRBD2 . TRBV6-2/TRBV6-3 TGTGCCAGCAGTTACTCGAGTAGTAGCGGGGGGCTCACAGATACGCAGTATTTT CASSYSSSSGGLTDTQYF
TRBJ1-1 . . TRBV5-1 TGCGCCAGCAGCTTGGAAGGGCCACCCAACACTGAAGCTTTCTTT CASSLEGPPNTEAFF
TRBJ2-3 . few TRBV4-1 TGCGCCAGCAGCCAAGATCCTCCTTTGAGGTATTTT CASSQDPPLRYF
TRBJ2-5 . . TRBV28 TGTGCCAGCACAGGACACGACCTAGAGACCCAGTACTTC CASTGHDLETQYF
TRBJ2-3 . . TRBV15 TGTGCCCCCTCCACGAGGGGGGGGGCGGCCACAGATACGCAGTATTTT CAPSTRGGAATDTQYF
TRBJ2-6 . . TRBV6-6 TGTGCCAGCACGGGTCCCCGGGGATCCGGGGCCAACGTCCTGACTTTC CASTGPRGSGANVLTF
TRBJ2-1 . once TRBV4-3 TGCGCCAGCAGCCAAGAGACTAGGGCTGAGCAGTTCTTC CASSQETRAEQFF
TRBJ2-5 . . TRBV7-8 TGTGCCAGCAGCTCCGCTGGGGGCTATAGGACCCAGTACTTC CASSSAGGYRTQYF
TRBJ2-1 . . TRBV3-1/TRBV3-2 TGTGCCAGCAGTCCCCTCATAGGCTCCAGCTCCTACAATGAGCAGTTCTTC CASSPLIGSSSYNEQFF
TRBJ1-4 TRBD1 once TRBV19 TGTGCCAGTAGTGGACAGGGGAGGTCTGCAAAACTGTTTTTT CASSGQGRSAKLFF
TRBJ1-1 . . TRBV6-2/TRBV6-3 TGTGCCAGCAGTTACTTACGACCGGGGGCGGGCACTGAAGCTTTCTTT CASSYLRPGAGTEAFF
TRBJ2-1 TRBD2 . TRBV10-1 TGCGCCAGCAGTGAGCGGGTAGCGGGGGGCAGCTCCTACAATGAGCAGTTCTTC CASSERVAGGSSYNEQFF
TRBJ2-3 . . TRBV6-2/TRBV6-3 TGTGCCAGCAGCCAACCTGGGGGTAACACAGATACGCAGTATTTT CASSQPGGNTDTQYF
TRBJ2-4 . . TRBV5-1 TGCGCCAGCAGCTTGGGGGAGGCCAAAAACATTCAGTACTTC CASSLGEAKNIQYF
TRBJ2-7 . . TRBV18 TGTGCCAGCTCATCCCGGACGGGGGACGGAATCTACGAGCAGTACTTC CASSSRTGDGIYEQYF
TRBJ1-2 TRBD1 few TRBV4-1 TGCGCCAGCAGCCAAGAATCTAACAGGGGGTATGGCTACACCTTC CASSQESNRGYGYTF
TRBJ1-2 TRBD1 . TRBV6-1 TGTGCCAGCAGTGAAGGGGACAGGGACTATGGCTACACCTTC CASSEGDRDYGYTF
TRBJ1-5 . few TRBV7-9 TGTGCCAGCAGCTTAGATGGCTATAGCAATCAGCCCCAGCATTTT CASSLDGYSNQPQHF
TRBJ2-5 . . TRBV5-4 TGTGCCAGCAGCTTGGAGTCTAGCAGCGAGACCCAGTACTTC CASSLESSSETQYF
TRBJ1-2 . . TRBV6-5 TGTGCCAGCGGGCTCCTGGATTTCTCTGGCTACACCTTC CASGLLDFSGYTF
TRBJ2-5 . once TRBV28 TGTGCCAGCAGTTTGGAAAGGCAGACCCAGTACTTC CASSLERQTQYF
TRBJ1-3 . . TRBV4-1 TGCGCCAGCAGCCCCGGTCGCGCGCTGAGGCAGACTGGAAACACCATATATTTT CASSPGRALRQTGNTIYF
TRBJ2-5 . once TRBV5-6 TGTGCCAGCAGCTCGCCCGGCGTCGGGGAGACCCAGTACTTC CASSSPGVGETQYF
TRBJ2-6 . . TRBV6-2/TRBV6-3 TGTGCCAGCAGTTACAGCAGGGTAACTTCTGGGGCCAACGTCCTGACTTTC CASSYSRVTSGANVLTF
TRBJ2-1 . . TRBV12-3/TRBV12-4 TGTGCCAGCAGGGAACGGGAAGAGCAGTTCTTC CASREREEQFF
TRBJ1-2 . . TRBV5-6 TGTGCCAGCAGCTTGGATCCCGGGAATGGCTACACCTTC CASSLDPGNGYTF
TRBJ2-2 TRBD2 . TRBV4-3 TGCGCCAGCAGCCAACCCCGGGAGGCCCGGGACACCGGGGAGCTGTTTTTT CASSQPREARDTGELFF
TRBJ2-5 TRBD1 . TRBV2 TGTGCCAGCAGTGAAGGGGGGACAGGGGGCGGAGGGGAGACCCAGTACTTC CASSEGGTGGGGETQYF
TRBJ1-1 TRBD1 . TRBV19 TGTGCCAGTAGTGCAGGGGGGGCTCAAGCTTTCTTT CASSAGGAQAFF
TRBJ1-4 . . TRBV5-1 TGCGCCAGCAGCGTACAGGGAGTAGGGGATGAAAAACTGTTTTTT CASSVQGVGDEKLFF
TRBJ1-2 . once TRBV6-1 TGTGCCAGCAGTGAGGGGGAGGGGGGGGGCTACACCTTC CASSEGEGGGYTF